This TCR beta chain was found in a study of OX40 agonist ivuxolimab in advanced cancers. Regarding the study in general: Ivuxolimab was a fully human IgG2 agonistic monoclonal antibody targeting the costimulatory receptor OX40 (CD134). Of the roughly 50 dose-escalation patients, hepatocellular carcinoma was present in about 20, melanoma in roughly 15, renal cell carcinoma in 9 and head and neck cancer in 9. Three dose-escalation patients achieved partial responses, one with hepatocellular carcinoma and two with cutaneous melanoma. Patients were allowed to have had prior anti-PD-1, anti-PD-L1 or anti-CTLA-4 therapy, and around 41% of the dose-escalation patients had previously received checkpoint inhibitors. The purpose of peripheral TCRbeta sequencing was to test whether ivuxolimab changed TCR sequence diversity and led to clonal T-cell expansion. The paper reports the monotherapy dose-escalation portion (N of about 47 patients) of the phase I ivuxolimab trial. Intravenous ivuxolimab was administered to patients every 2 weeks at six dose levels: 0.01, 0.1, 0.3, 1.5, 3 and 10 mg/kg. In the dose-escalation cohort, roughly 82% of patients were male, and the mean age was 60 years with a range of 23 to 79. Broader findings and caveats from the paper: Low levels of normalized T-cell clonal expansion were also seen in some patients who did not respond. Partial responders in the 0.1-3.0 mg/kg groups had among the lowest normalized peripheral clonal expansion, especially among CD8+ T cells. The antigen specificity of the peripheral T cells that underwent clonal expansion was not determined. After ivuxolimab, more expanded clones were found on average in CD8+ T cells than in CD4+ T cells. At doses from 0.1 to 3.0 mg/kg, clonal expansion was seen in both CD4+ and CD8+ blood T cells between baseline and week 6.

Patients with a history of autoimmune disease or receiving systemic immunosuppression were excluded from the trial. In every dose cohort, peripheral blood was drawn for TCR sequencing at baseline, cycle 4 day 1, and cycle 7 day 1. The samples were taken from a phase I, first-in-human, multicenter, open-label dose-escalation trial of ivuxolimab. Adults with locally advanced or metastatic head and neck squamous cell, hepatocellular, melanoma or renal cell carcinoma were enrolled in the trial. Before TCR sequencing, CD4+ T cells and CD8+ T cells were sorted from peripheral blood as separate populations. Comment on this clone: Its specific antigen is unknown. Per-nucleotide qualities are absent, and no much larger clonotype sits a single base away.

To sequence the TCRbeta CDR3 region, genomic DNA was isolated from the sorted cells. TCRbeta CDR3 regions were sequenced using the immunoSEQ Assay. Here the immuneACCESS table is served through TCRdb, limited to in-frame sequences with V and J called. Missing clones are a known gap in these copies; in checked studies unresolved V genes cover under half, and the rest lacks a known reason. This sample holds tens of thousands of clones; around nine tenths were observed only once. In total, the top ten clones hold 0.38% of the sample. Trimming removed 10 bases from V and 0 bases from J, leaving 13 bases between the germline ends. From cysteine to phenylalanine, the CDR3 is 15 amino acids long. Only the CDR3 region is kept as DNA, spanning 45 bases read in frame from base 1. CDR1 and CDR2 (LNHDA, SQIVND) derive from the germline V gene (reference sequence).

The sample here was CD4+ or CD8+ T cells sorted from blood, taken in a trial of the OX40 agonist ivuxolimab. The rearrangement combines TRBV19 with TRBJ1-6, with no D gene named confidently. This TCR came from an adult with an advanced solid tumor such as melanoma, head and neck, liver or kidney cancer. The CDR3 in this case is CATRDGDSYNSPLHF. In nucleotide form, the sequence is TGTGCCACCCGAGACGGCGACTCCTATAATTCACCCCTCCACTTT. Where the CDR3 stops, the reference TRBV19 and TRBJ1-6 genes take over; the full variable domain is DGGITQSPKYLFRKEGQNVTLSCEQNLNHDAMYWYRQDPGQGLRLIYYSQIVNDFQKGDIAEGYSVSREKKESFPLTVTSAQKNPTAFYLCATRDGDSYNSPLHFGNGTRLTVT.